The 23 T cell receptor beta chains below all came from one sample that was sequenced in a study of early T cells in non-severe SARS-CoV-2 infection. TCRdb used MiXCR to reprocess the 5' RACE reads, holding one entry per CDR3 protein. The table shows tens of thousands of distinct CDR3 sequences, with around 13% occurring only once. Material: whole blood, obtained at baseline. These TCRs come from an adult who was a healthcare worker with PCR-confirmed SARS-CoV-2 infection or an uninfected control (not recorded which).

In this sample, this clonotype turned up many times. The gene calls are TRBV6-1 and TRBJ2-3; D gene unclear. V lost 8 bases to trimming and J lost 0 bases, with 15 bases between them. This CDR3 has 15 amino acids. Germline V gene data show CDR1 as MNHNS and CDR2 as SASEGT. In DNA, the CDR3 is TGTGCCAGCGGCGCCAGCCGCTTTAGCACAGATACGCAGTATTTT. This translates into CASGASRFSTDTQYF.

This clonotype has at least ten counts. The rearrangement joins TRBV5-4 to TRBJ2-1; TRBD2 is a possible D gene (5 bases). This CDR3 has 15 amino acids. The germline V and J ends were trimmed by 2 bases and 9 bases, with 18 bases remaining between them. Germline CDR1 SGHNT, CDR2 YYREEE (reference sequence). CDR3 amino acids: CASSFSPLSSGEQFF. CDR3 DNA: TGTGCCAGCAGCTTCTCCCCCCTCTCCAGCGGTGAGCAGTTCTTC.

The CDR3: CASTKTRGPTGELFF. CDR3 nucleotides: TGTGCCAGCACCAAGACTAGGGGACCTACCGGGGAGCTGTTTTTT. The chain carries TRBV6-5 and TRBJ2-2, with D possibly matching TRBD2 (6 bases). Germline V gene lookup returns CDR1 MNHEY and CDR2 SVGAGI. V was trimmed by 7 bases and J by 5 bases, leaving 17 bases between them. The CDR3 has 15 residues.

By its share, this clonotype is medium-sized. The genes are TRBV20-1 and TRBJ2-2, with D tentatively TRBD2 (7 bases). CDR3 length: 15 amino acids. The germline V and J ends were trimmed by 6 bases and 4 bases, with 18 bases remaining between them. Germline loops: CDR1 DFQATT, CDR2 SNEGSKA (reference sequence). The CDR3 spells CSASRGGASTGELFF. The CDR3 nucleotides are TGCAGTGCCTCCCGCGGGGGCGCATCCACCGGGGAGCTGTTTTTT.

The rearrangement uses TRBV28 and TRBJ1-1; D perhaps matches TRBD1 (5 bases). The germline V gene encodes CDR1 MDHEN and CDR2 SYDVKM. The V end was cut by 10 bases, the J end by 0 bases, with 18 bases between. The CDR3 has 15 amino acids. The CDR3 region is CATGPPRAMNTEAFF. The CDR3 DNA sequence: TGTGCCACCGGGCCCCCCAGGGCGATGAACACTGAAGCTTTCTTT. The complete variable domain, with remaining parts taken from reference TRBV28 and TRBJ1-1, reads DVKVTQSSRYLVKRTGEKVFLECVQDMDHENMFWYRQDPGLGLRLIYFSYDVKMKEKGDIPEGYSVSREKKERFSLILESASTNQTSMYLCATGPPRAMNTEAFFGQGTRLTVV.

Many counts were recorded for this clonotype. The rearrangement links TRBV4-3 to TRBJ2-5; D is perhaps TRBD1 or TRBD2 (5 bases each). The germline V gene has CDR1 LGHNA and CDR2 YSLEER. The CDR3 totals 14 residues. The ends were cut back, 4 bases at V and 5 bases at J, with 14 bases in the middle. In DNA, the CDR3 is TGCGCCAGCAGCCCCTCGTGGGGCGGGGAGACCCAGTACTTC. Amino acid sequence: CASSPSWGGETQYF.

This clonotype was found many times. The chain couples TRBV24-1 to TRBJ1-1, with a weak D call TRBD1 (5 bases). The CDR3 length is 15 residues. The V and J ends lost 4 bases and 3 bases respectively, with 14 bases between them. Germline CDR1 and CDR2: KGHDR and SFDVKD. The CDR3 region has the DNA TGTGCCACCAGTGACCCCCGGCGAGGGGACACTGAAGCTTTCTTT. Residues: CATSDPRRGDTEAFF.

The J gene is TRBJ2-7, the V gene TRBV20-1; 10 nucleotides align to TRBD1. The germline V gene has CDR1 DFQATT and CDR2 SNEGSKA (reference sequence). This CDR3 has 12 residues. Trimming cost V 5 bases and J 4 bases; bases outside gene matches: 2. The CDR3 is CSAPGQGYEQYF. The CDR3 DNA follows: TGCAGTGCTCCGGGACAGGGGTACGAGCAGTACTTC.

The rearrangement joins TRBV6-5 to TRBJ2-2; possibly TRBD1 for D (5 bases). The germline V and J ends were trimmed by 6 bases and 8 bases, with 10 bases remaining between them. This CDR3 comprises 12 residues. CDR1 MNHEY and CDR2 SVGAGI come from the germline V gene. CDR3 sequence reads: CASSTTVGELFF. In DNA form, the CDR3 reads TGTGCCAGCAGCACGACAGTTGGGGAGCTGTTTTTT.

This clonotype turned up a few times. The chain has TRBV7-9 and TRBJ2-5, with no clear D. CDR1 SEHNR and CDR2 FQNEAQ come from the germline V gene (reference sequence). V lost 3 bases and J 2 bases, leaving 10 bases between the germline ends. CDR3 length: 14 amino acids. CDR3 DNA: TGTGCCAGCAGCTTCCGCCTGCTTCAAGAGACCCAGTACTTC. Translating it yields CASSFRLLQETQYF.

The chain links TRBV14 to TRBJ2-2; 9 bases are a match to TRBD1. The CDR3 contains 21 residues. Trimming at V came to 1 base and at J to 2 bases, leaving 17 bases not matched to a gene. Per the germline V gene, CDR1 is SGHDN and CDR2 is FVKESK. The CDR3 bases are TGTGCCAGCAGCCAAGTCCTGGGGGGACAGGGACCACTTCTAAACACCGGGGAGCTGTTTTTT. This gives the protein CASSQVLGGQGPLLNTGELFF.

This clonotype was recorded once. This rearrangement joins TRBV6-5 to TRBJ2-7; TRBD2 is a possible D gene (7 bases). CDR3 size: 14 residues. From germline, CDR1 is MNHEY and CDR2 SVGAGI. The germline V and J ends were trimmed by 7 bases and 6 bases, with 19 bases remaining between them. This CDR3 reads CASTARGRAGEQYF. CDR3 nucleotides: TGTGCCAGCACCGCGAGGGGGAGGGCCGGCGAGCAGTACTTC.

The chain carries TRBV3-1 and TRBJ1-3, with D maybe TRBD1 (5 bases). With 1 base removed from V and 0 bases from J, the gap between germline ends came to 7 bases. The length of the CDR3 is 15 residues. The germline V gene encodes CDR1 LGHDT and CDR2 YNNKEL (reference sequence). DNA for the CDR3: TGTGCCAGCAGCCAAGGGGGGTACTCTGGAAACACCATATATTTT. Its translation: CASSQGGYSGNTIYF.

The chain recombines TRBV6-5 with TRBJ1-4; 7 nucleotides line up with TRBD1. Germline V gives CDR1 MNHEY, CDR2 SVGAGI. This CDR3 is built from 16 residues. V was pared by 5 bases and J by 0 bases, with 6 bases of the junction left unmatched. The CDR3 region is CASSRTGRATNEKLFF. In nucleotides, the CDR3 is TGTGCCAGCAGTCGGACAGGACGCGCAACTAATGAAAAACTGTTTTTT.

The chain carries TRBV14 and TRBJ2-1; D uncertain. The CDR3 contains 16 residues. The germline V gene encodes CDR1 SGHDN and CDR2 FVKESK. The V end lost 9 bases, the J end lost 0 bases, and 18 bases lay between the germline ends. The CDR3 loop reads CASTLFGFPSYNEQFF. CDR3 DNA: TGTGCCAGTACTCTCTTCGGTTTTCCCTCCTACAATGAGCAGTTCTTC.

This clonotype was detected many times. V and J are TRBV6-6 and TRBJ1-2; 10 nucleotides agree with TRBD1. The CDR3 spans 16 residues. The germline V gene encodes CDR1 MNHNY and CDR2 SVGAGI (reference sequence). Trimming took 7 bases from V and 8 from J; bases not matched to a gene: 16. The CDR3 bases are TGTGCCAGCAACGACAGGGGGCCCTTCCCGAATATAGGCTACACCTTC. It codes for CASNDRGPFPNIGYTF.

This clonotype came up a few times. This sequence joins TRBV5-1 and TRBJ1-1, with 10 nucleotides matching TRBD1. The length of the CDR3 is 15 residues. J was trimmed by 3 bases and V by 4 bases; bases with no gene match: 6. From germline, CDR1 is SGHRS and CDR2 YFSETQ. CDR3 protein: CASSLTGGADTEAFF. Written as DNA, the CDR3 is TGCGCCAGCAGCCTGACAGGGGGCGCCGACACTGAAGCTTTCTTT. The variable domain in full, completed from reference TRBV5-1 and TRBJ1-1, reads KAGVTQTPRYLIKTRGQQVTLSCSPISGHRSVSWYQQTPGQGLQFLFEYFSETQRNKGNFPGRFSGRQFSNSRSEMNVSTLELGDSALYLCASSLTGGADTEAFFGQGTRLTVV.

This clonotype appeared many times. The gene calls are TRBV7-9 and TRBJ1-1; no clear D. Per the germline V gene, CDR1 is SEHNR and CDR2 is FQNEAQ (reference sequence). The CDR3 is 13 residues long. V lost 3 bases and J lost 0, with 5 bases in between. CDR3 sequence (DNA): TGTGCCAGCAGCTTGGTGATGAACACTGAAGCTTTCTTT. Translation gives CASSLVMNTEAFF.

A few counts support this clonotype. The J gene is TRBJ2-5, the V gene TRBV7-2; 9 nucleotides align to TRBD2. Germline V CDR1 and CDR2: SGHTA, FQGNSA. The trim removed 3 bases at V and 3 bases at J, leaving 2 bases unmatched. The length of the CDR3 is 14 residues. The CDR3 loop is CASSFLAGEETQYF. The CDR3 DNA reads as TGTGCCAGCAGCTTCTTAGCGGGGGAAGAGACCCAGTACTTC.

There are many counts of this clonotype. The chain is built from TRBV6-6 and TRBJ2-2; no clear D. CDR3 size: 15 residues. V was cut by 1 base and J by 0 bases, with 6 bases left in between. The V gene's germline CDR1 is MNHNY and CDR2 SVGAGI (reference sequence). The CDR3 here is CASSYLSPNTGELFF. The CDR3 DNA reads TGTGCCAGCAGTTACTTAAGCCCGAACACCGGGGAGCTGTTTTTT.

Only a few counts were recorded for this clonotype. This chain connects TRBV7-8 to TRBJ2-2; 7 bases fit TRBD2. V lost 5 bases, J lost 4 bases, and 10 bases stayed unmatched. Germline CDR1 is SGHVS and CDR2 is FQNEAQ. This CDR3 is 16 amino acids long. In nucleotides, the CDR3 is TGTGCCAGCAGCGTTAGGCTAGCGGCGCTCACCGGGGAGCTGTTTTTT. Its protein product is CASSVRLAALTGELFF.

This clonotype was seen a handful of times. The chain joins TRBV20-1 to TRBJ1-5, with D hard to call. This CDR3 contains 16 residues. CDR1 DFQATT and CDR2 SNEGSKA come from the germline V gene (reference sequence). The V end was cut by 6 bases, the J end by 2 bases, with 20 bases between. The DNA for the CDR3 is TGCAGTGCCCGAGGGAAGGTTCCCCATGGCAATCAGCCCCAGCATTTT. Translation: CSARGKVPHGNQPQHF.

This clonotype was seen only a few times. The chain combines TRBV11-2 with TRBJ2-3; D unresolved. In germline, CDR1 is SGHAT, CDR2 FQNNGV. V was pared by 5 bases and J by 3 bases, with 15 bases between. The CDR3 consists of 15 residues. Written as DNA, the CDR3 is TGTGCCAGCAGCGTTAACGTGGGTACAACAGATACGCAGTATTTT. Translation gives CASSVNVGTTDTQYF.